This T cell receptor beta chain was documented in a study of T-cell memory formation after mild COVID-19. Study-level points and caveats: Chiefly within CM and EM were the contracting CD4+ clones; CD8+ ones were within EMRA. Pre-infection memory showed some responding clones, and this suggested that cross-reactive memory joined.

Note on this clonotype: The antigen remains undetermined.

TCRdb independently ran MiXCR on the 5' RACE reads; one entry per CDR3 protein. The table lists 470,000 or so distinct CDR3 sequences, 20% of them singletons, with 8.4% in the top ten. The V segment lost 6 bases and the J segment 7 bases; nucleotides outside the gene matches: 9. Per germline, CDR1 SGHTA and CDR2 FQGNSA. The CDR3 extends over 15 amino acids. This sequence was found in an adult woman who had mild COVID-19 (a few samples of this study predate the infection). Cell type and time point are not known. The material sequenced was PBMCs or a T cell subset sorted from them (not recorded which). This rearrangement joins TRBV7-2 to TRBJ2-1; 10 nucleotides match TRBD2. The CDR3 nucleotides read TGTGCCAGCAGTTCTCAAGCGGGAGGGCCTAATGAGCAGTTCTTC. Translation: CASSSQAGGPNEQFF.